A single TCR beta chain is shown here with its context. Its cognate antigen is unknown. This entry is derived from a study of blood T cells in healthy people across ages. Study-level findings and limits: More naive CD4+ cells and higher diversity were found in long-lived than in aged donors. Getting older went along with TCR beta diversity per million T cells dropping roughly linearly. Underestimates were what the diversity estimates from one million T cells were considered to be.

Using a J-beta primer mix together with a sample-barcoded 5' primer, a second PCR was run for about 6 to 11 cycles. TCRdb used MiXCR to reprocess the 5' RACE reads, holding one entry per CDR3 protein. The sample consists of roughly 1.4 million distinct CDR3 sequences, approximately 59% of them appearing once. Isolation per sample recovered at least 6 million PBMCs. Material for sequencing was blood. This TCR came from a man in his late teens or twenties in good health.

CDR3 amino acids: CASGRTGHGYTF. In nucleotides, the CDR3 is TGTGCCAGCGGTCGTACAGGGCATGGCTACACCTTC. The chain recombines TRBV2 with TRBJ1-2; TRBD1 might be the D (6 bases). Germline assignment: CDR1 SNHLY and CDR2 FYNNEI. The length of the CDR3 is 12 residues. The germline V and J ends were trimmed by 8 bases and 6 bases, with 13 bases remaining between them.